These 14 T cell receptor beta chains came from one sample sequenced in a study of blood T cells in healthy people across ages. Next came a second PCR, run for about 6 to 11 cycles, which used a sample-barcoded 5' primer along with a J-beta primer mix. TCRdb processed the 5' RACE reads anew with MiXCR; each CDR3 protein has one entry. In the table there are roughly 730,000 distinct CDR3 sequences, 56% of which are singletons. Material: blood. The receptors were sampled from a man in his forties or fifties in good health.

The chain recombines TRBV5-5 with TRBJ2-4, with D hard to call. V was clipped by 0 bases and J by 0 bases, with 7 bases between them. The V gene's germline CDR1 is SGHKS and CDR2 YYEKEE (reference sequence). This CDR3 region has 15 residues. CDR3 amino acids: CASSLARAAKNIQYF. CDR3 nucleotides: TGTGCCAGCAGCTTGGCAAGGGCAGCCAAAAACATTCAGTACTTC.

This rearrangement joins TRBV20-1 to TRBJ2-5; TRBD2 matches at 7 bases. This CDR3 is built from 14 residues. Per the germline V gene, CDR1 is DFQATT and CDR2 is SNEGSKA (reference sequence). The V gene end was trimmed by 3 bases and the J gene end by 2 bases; junction bases not matched to a gene: 6. The DNA of the CDR3 is TGCAGTGCTAGGAGGGCTAGCGGACAAGAGACCCAGTACTTC. Its protein product is CSARRASGQETQYF.

V is TRBV3-1 and J is TRBJ2-1; 9 bases are shared with TRBD2. CDR3 length: 16 amino acids. V lost 5 bases, J lost 6 bases, and 11 bases stayed unmatched. The germline V gene has CDR1 LGHDT and CDR2 YNNKEL (reference sequence). CDR3 amino acids: CASSGRLAEGSNEQFF. CDR3 coding DNA: TGTGCCAGCAGCGGACGACTAGCGGAGGGTTCCAATGAGCAGTTCTTC.

This clonotype was seen more than once but under ten times. The chain joins TRBV5-1 to TRBJ1-2; 7 nucleotides align to TRBD1. The CDR3 consists of 14 residues. Germline V lookup: CDR1 SGHRS, CDR2 YFSETQ. The V segment lost 0 bases and the J segment 8 bases; nucleotides outside the gene matches: 7. The CDR3 loop reads CASSLGQGVGGYTF. CDR3 sequence (DNA): TGCGCCAGCAGCTTGGGACAGGGAGTAGGAGGCTACACCTTC.

The sample holds a few counts of this clonotype. The gene calls are TRBV29-1 and TRBJ2-1, with 8 bases lining up with TRBD1. V lost 5 bases and J lost 4; bases outside the gene matches: 10. The CDR3 contains 15 residues. Germline lookup yields CDR1 SQVTM and CDR2 ANQGSEA. The CDR3 reads CSVIRDRLLYNEQFF. The DNA of the CDR3 is TGCAGCGTTATCCGGGACAGGTTACTTTACAATGAGCAGTTCTTC.

The V and J genes are TRBV3-1 and TRBJ2-5, with TRBD1 identical over 8 bases. Germline V gene lookup returns CDR1 LGHDT and CDR2 YNNKEL (reference sequence). The CDR3 is 17 residues long. V trimming: 0 bases; J trimming: 4 bases; junction bases outside the gene matches: 10. The CDR3 DNA reads TGTGCCAGCAGCCAAGAAATCGACAGGGGAAGGGGAGAGACCCAGTACTTC. Its protein is CASSQEIDRGRGETQYF.

This clonotype was recorded once. The V gene is TRBV27, the J gene TRBJ1-1; 8 bases are shared with TRBD1. This CDR3 contains 12 residues. With 8 bases clipped from V and 4 bases from J, the junction kept 3 bases outside the gene matches. The germline CDR1 and CDR2 sequences are MNHEY and SMNVEV (reference sequence). CDR3 in DNA: TGTGCCAGCCAGGGGGCTCCCACTGAAGCTTTCTTT. It encodes CASQGAPTEAFF.

The chain carries TRBV5-1 and TRBJ2-3; 7 bases align to TRBD2. The CDR3 spans 17 residues. Germline CDR1 and CDR2: SGHRS and YFSETQ. J lost 4 bases, V lost 0 bases, and 11 bases had no gene match. The CDR3 DNA reads TGCGCCAGCAGCTTGGCTGTTGGGTTGGCGGGAGCAGATACGCAGTATTTT. Translating it yields CASSLAVGLAGADTQYF.

This clonotype was observed a few times. The chain joins TRBV7-9 to TRBJ2-5; D tentatively reads TRBD1 or TRBD2 (6 bases each). Trimming removed 3 bases at V and 1 base at J, with 12 bases between. The CDR3 is made up of 15 amino acids. Looked up from germline, CDR1 is SEHNR and CDR2 is FQNEAQ (reference sequence). The CDR3 DNA follows: TGTGCCAGCAGCTTCGCCACGGGGGCCCAAGAGACCCAGTACTTC. Translating gives CASSFATGAQETQYF.

This clonotype was picked up a small number of times. This chain links TRBV28 with TRBJ2-7; D is unresolved. V lost 3 bases, J lost 2 bases, and 5 bases lay in between. Germline loops: CDR1 MDHEN, CDR2 SYDVKM. This CDR3 spans 12 amino acids. CDR3 protein: CASSFRPYEQYF. The CDR3 coding sequence is TGTGCCAGCAGTTTTAGGCCCTACGAGCAGTACTTC. The full variable domain, in which reference TRBV28 and TRBJ2-7 provide the parts outside the CDR3, is DVKVTQSSRYLVKRTGEKVFLECVQDMDHENMFWYRQDPGLGLRLIYFSYDVKMKEKGDIPEGYSVSREKKERFSLILESASTNQTSMYLCASSFRPYEQYFGPGTRLTVT.

The chain employs TRBV28 and TRBJ2-7; weak D call: TRBD2 (6 bases). Matching the DNA end better, TRBJ2-4 makes the J call doubtful. Germline loops: CDR1 MDHEN, CDR2 SYDVKM. The CDR3 loop spans 13 amino acids. In DNA, the CDR3 is TGTGCCAGCAGCCTCGGACTAACAAACATTCAGTACTTC. Translated, it gives CASSLGLTNIQYF.

This clonotype showed up just a few times. This chain uses TRBV5-5 with TRBJ1-2, with 8 nucleotides matching TRBD1. CDR3 length: 14 residues. V lost 5 bases to trimming and J lost 5 bases; unmatched junction nucleotides: 8. Germline lookup yields CDR1 SGHKS and CDR2 YYEKEE (reference sequence). CDR3 nucleotides: TGTGCCAGCAGTCCGATGACAGGGGAATATGGCTACACCTTC. Amino acid sequence: CASSPMTGEYGYTF.

In regard to this clonotype: Sequence at one end of the junction differs from germline and may be a read error. The chain has TRBV27 and TRBJ2-7; 9 bases map to TRBD1. The length of the CDR3 is 19 residues. Germline V CDR1 and CDR2: MNHEY, SMNVEV (reference sequence). In DNA, the CDR3 is TGTGCCAGCAGTCCGAATTATAGCCCGTGGACAGGGGAGTTCTACGAGCGGTACTTC. This encodes CASSPNYSPWTGEFYERYF.

This chain uses TRBV6-4 with TRBJ1-2; no firm D call. Germline values: CDR1 MRHNA, CDR2 SNTAGT. CDR3 length: 13 amino acids. The V gene lost 2 bases and the J gene lost 7 bases, with 11 bases spanning the gap. CDR3 DNA: TGTGCCAGCAGTGACGGCACATCCAGTGGCTACACCTTC. This translates into CASSDGTSSGYTF.